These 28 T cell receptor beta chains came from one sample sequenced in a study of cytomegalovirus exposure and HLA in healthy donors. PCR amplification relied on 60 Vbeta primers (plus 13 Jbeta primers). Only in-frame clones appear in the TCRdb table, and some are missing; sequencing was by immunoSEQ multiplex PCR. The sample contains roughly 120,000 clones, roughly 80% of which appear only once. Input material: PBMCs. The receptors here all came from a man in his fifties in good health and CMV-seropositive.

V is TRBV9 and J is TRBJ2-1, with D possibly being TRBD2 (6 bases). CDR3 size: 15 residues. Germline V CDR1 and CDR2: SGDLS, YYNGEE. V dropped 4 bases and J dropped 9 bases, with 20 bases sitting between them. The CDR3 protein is CASSSAGTGVVEQFF. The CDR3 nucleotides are TGTGCCAGCAGCTCGGCCGGGACTGGGGTGGTTGAGCAGTTCTTC.

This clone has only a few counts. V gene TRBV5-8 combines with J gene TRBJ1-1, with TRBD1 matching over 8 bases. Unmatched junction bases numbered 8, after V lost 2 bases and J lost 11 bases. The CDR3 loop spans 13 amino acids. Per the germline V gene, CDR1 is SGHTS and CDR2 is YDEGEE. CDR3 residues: CASSFGAGGAAFF. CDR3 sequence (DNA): TGTGCCAGCAGCTTCGGGGCAGGGGGCGCGGCTTTCTTT. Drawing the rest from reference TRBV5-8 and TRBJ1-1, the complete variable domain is EAGVTQSPTHLIKTRGQQATLRCSPISGHTSVYWYQQALGLGLQFLLWYDEGEERNRGNFPPRFSGRQFPNYSSELNVNALELEDSALYLCASSFGAGGAAFFGQGTRLTVV.

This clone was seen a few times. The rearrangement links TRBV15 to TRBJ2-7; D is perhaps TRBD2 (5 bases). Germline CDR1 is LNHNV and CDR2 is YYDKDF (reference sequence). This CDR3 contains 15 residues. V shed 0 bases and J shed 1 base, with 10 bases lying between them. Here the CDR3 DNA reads TGTGCCACCAGCAGAGAACCGACGGGGTCCTACGAGCAGTACTTC. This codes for CATSREPTGSYEQYF.

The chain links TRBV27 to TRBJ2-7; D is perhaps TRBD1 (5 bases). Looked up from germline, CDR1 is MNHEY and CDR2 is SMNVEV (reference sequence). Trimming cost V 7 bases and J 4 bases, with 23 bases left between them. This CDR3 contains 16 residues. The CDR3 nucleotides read TGTGCCAGCACTCTGTCTGTTGACAGTCTGTCTTACGAGCAGTACGTC. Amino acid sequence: CASTLSVDSLSYEQYV.

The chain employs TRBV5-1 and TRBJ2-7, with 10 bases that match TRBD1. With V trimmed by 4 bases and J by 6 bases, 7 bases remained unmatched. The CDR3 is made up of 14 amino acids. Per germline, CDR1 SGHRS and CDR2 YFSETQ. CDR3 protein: CASSQGTGAVEQYF. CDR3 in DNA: TGCGCCAGCAGCCAAGGGACAGGGGCAGTCGAGCAGTACTTC.

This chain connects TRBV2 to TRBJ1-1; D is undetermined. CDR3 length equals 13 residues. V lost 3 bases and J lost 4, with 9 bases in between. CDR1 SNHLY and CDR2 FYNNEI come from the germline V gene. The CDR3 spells CASSDEVGTEAFF. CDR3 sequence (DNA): TGTGCCAGCAGTGATGAGGTAGGCACTGAAGCTTTCTTT.

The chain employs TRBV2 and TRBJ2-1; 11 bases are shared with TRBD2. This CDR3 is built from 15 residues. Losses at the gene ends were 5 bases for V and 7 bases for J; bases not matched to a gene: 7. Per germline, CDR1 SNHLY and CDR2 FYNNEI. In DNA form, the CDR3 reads TGTGCCAGCAGTCTCCTTAGCGGGGGGGCAAATGAGCAGTTCTTC. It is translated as CASSLLSGGANEQFF.

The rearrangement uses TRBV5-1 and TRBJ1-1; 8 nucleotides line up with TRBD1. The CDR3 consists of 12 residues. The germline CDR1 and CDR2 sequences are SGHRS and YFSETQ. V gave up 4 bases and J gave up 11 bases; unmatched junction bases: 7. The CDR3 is CASSPGQGWAFF. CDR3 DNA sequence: TGCGCCAGCAGCCCCGGACAGGGATGGGCTTTCTTT.

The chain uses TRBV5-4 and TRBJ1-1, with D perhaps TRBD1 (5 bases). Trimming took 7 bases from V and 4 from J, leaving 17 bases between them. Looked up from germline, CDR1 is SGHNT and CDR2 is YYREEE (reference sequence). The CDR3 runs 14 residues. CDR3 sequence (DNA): TGTGCCAGCCGTGAGGCGGGGGGAGGCACTGAAGCTTTCTTT. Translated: CASREAGGGTEAFF.

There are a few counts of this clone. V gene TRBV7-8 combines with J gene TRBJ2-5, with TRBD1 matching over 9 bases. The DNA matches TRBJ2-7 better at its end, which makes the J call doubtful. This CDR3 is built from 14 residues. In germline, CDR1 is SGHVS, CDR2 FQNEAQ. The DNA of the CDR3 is TGTGCCAGCAGCTTACGGGGACAGGGCTACGAGCAGTACTTC. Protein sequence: CASSLRGQGYEQYF.

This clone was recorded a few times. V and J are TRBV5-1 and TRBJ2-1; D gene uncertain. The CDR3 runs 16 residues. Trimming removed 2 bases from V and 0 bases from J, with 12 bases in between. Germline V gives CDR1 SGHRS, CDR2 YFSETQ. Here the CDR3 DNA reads TGCGCCAGCAGCTTTATAGAATCGGGCTCCTACAATGAGCAGTTCTTC. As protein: CASSFIESGSYNEQFF.

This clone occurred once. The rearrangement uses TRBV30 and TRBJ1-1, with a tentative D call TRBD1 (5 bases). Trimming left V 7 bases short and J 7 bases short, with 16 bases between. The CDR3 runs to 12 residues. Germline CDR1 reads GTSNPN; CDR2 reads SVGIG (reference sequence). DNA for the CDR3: TGTGCCTCGGATACGGGCGGGGGTGAAGCTTTCTTT. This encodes CASDTGGGEAFF.

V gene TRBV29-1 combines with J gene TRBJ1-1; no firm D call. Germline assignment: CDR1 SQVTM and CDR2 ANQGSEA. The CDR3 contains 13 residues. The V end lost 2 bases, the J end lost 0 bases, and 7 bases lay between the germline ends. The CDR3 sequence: CSVERGLNTEAFF. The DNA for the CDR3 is TGCAGCGTTGAAAGAGGTCTGAACACTGAAGCTTTCTTT.

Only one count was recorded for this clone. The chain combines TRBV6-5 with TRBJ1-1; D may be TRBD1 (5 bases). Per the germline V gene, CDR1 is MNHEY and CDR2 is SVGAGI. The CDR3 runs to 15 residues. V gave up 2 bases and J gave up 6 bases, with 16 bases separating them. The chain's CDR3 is CASSYGGISGAEAFF. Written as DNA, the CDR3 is TGTGCCAGCAGTTACGGAGGGATATCGGGGGCTGAAGCTTTCTTT.

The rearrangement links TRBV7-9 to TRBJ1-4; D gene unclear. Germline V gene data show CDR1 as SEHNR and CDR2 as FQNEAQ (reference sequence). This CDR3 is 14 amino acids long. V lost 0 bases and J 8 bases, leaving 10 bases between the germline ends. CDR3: CASSLAGSGEKLFF. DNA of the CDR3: TGTGCCAGCAGCTTAGCGGGGTCGGGAGAAAAACTGTTTTTT.

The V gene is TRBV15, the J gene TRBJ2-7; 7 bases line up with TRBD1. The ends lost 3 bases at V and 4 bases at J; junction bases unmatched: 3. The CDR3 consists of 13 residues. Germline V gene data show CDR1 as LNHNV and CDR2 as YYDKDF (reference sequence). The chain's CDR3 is CATSRDRMYEQYF. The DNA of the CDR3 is TGTGCCACCAGCAGGGACAGGATGTACGAGCAGTACTTC.

In nucleotides, the CDR3 is TGCGCCAGCAGCTTGGAGACAGTTAACTATGGCTACACCTTC. Amino acids: CASSLETVNYGYTF. J is TRBJ1-2 and V is TRBV5-1, with TRBD1 as a possible D gene (5 bases). Germline CDR1 reads SGHRS; CDR2 reads YFSETQ. The V and J ends lost 0 bases and 1 base respectively, with 7 bases between them. The CDR3 sequence is 14 residues long. The full variable domain, in which reference TRBV5-1 and TRBJ1-2 provide the parts outside the CDR3, is KAGVTQTPRYLIKTRGQQVTLSCSPISGHRSVSWYQQTPGQGLQFLFEYFSETQRNKGNFPGRFSGRQFSNSRSEMNVSTLELGDSALYLCASSLETVNYGYTFGSGTRLTVV.

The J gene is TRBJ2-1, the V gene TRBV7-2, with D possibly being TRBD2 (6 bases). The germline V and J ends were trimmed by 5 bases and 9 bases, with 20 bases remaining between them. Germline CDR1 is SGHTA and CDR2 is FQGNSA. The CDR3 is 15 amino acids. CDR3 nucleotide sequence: TGTGCCAGCAGCCTCATCGGGGGTGCCGAATTTGAGCAGTTCTTC. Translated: CASSLIGGAEFEQFF.

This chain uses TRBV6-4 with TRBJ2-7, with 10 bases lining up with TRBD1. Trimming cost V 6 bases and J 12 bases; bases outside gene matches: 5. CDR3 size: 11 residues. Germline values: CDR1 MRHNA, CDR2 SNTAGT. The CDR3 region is CASRPGTGAYF. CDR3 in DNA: TGTGCCAGCAGACCCGGGACAGGGGCGTACTTC.

The chain's CDR3 is CASTVGKGGEAFF. The CDR3 nucleotides are TGTGCCAGCACTGTAGGAAAGGGAGGTGAAGCTTTCTTT. The J gene is TRBJ1-1, the V gene TRBV28; D not resolved. The length of the CDR3 is 13 residues. CDR1 MDHEN and CDR2 SYDVKM come from the germline V gene. With 7 bases removed from V and 7 bases from J, the gap between germline ends came to 16 bases.

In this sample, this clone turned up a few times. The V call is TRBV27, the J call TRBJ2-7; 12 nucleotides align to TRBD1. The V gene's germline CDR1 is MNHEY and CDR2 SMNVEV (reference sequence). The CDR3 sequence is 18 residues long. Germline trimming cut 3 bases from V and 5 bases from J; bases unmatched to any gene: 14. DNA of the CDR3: TGTGCCAGCAGTTTCATCCCCATGGGGGACAGGGGGCTAAACGAGCAGTACTTC. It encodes CASSFIPMGDRGLNEQYF.

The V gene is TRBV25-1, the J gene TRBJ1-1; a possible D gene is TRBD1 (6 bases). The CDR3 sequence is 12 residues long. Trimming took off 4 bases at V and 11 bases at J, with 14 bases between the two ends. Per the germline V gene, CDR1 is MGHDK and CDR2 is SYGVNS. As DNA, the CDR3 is TGTGCCAGCAGTGTGACCAGGGGCGGTGCTTTCTTT. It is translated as CASSVTRGGAFF.

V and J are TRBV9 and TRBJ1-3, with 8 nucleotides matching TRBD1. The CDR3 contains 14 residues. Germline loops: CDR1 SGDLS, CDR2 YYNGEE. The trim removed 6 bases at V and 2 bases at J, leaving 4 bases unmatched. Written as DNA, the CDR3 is TGTGCCAGCATGGCACAGGGGGCTGGAAACACCATATATTTT. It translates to CASMAQGAGNTIYF.

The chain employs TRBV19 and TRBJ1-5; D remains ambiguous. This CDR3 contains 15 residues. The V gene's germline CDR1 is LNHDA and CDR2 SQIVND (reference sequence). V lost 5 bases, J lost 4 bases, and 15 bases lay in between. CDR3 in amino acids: CASSSGRAGNQPQHF. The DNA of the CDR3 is TGTGCCAGTAGTTCCGGACGGGCGGGGAATCAGCCCCAGCATTTT.

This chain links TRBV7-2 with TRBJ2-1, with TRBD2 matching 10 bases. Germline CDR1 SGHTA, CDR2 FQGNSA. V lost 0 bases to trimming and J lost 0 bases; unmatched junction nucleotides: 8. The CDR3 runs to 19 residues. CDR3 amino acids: CASSLAPSGGSSSYNEQFF. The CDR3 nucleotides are TGTGCCAGCAGCTTAGCGCCTAGCGGGGGCTCTAGCTCCTACAATGAGCAGTTCTTC.

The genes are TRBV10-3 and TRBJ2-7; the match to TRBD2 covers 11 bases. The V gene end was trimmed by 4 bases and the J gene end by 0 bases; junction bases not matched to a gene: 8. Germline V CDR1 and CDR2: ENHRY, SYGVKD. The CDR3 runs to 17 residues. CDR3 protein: CAISGGVAGGSSYEQYF. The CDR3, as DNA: TGTGCCATCAGTGGGGGGGTAGCGGGAGGGAGCTCCTACGAGCAGTACTTC.

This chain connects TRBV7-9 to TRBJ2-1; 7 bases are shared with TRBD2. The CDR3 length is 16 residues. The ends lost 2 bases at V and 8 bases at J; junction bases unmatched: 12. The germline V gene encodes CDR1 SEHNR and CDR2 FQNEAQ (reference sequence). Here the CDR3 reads CASSLYRTSGKDEQFF. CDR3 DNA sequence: TGTGCCAGCAGCTTATATCGGACTAGTGGGAAAGATGAGCAGTTCTTC.

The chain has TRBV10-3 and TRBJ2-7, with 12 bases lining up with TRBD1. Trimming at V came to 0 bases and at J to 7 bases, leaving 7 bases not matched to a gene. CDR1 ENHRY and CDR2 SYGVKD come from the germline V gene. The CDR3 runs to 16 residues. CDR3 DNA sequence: TGTGCCATCAGTGAGTCCAGGGGACAGGGGGCTGGGGAGCAGTACTTC. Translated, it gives CAISESRGQGAGEQYF.